The rows below give T cell receptor beta chains drawn from one sample of a study of post-analysis software for immune sequencing data. From the PCR reads, TCRdb called clonotypes with MiXCR, one entry per CDR3 protein. The sample contains 450,000 or so distinct CDR3 sequences, 40% to 55% of which appear only once. The sequencing input was blood. The source of these receptors is a girl aged 10 to 17 with multiple sclerosis. Each CDR3 is given with its conserved first and last residue. The D gene is left open where the match is weak. Clone size, where shown, is once, few, many, or a class for clones that have expanded.

CDR3 DNA: TGTGCCAGCAGCTTAAGACGGACGTCTAGCACAGATACGCAGTATTTT; CDR3 protein: CASSLRRTSSTDTQYF; V gene: TRBV7-2; J gene: TRBJ2-3; clone size: NA; D gene: NA
CDR3 DNA: TGTGCCAGCAGCTTAGACAGGCCCCATGAGCAGTTCTTC; CDR3 protein: CASSLDRPHEQFF; V gene: TRBV7-6; J gene: TRBJ2-1; clone size: NA; D gene: NA
CDR3 DNA: TGTGCCAGCGGATCGGGCGGTCCAGAGGTTCGTCTGGGCTATGGCTACACCTTC; CDR3 protein: CASGSGGPEVRLGYGYTF; V gene: TRBV28; J gene: TRBJ1-2; clone size: NA; D gene: NA
CDR3 DNA: TGTGCCAGCAGCTTAGTAGTAAGGAGCAATCAGCCCCAGCATTTT; CDR3 protein: CASSLVVRSNQPQHF; V gene: TRBV7-2; J gene: TRBJ1-5; clone size: NA; D gene: NA
CDR3 DNA: TGTGCCAGCAGCGCAACCGGGACCGTCACAGATACGCAGTATTTT; CDR3 protein: CASSATGTVTDTQYF; V gene: TRBV9; J gene: TRBJ2-3; clone size: NA; D gene: NA
CDR3 DNA: TGCAGTGCTAACAGGGAATACACTGAAGCTTTCTTT; CDR3 protein: CSANREYTEAFF; V gene: TRBV20-1; J gene: TRBJ1-1; clone size: few; D gene: NA
CDR3 DNA: TGTGCCAGCAGTCTGCCGGGGACAGGGGGTTTTCAGCCCCAGCATTTT; CDR3 protein: CASSLPGTGGFQPQHF; V gene: TRBV28; J gene: TRBJ1-5; clone size: NA; D gene: TRBD1
CDR3 DNA: TGTGCCAGCAGGCCCTTACAAGAGACCCAGTACTTC; CDR3 protein: CASRPLQETQYF; V gene: TRBV7-9; J gene: TRBJ2-5; clone size: few; D gene: NA
CDR3 DNA: TGCAGCGTCGCGCCCCGCGGACATACTGGGGCCAACGTCCGGACTTTC; CDR3 protein: CSVAPRGHTGANVRTF; V gene: TRBV29-1; J gene: TRBJ2-6; clone size: NA; D gene: NA
CDR3 DNA: TGTGCCAGCAGTTTGCGACTAGCGGGGGCCACAGATGCGCAGTATTTT; CDR3 protein: CASSLRLAGATDAQYF; V gene: TRBV12-3/TRBV12-4; J gene: TRBJ2-3; clone size: NA; D gene: TRBD2
CDR3 DNA: TGCAGCGCTGTGTCCGCAGCCTTCTCCTGCGAGCAGTACTTC; CDR3 protein: CSAVSAAFSCEQYF; V gene: TRBV29-1; J gene: TRBJ2-7; clone size: NA; D gene: NA
CDR3 DNA: TGTGCCAGCAGCCCGTTAGCGGGAGCGGTAGATACGCAGTATTTT; CDR3 protein: CASSPLAGAVDTQYF; V gene: TRBV5-6; J gene: TRBJ2-3; clone size: few; D gene: TRBD2
CDR3 DNA: TGTGCCAGCAGTGCATGGGGGTTGGGGCCCCTCACAGATACGCAGTATTTT; CDR3 protein: CASSAWGLGPLTDTQYF; V gene: TRBV2; J gene: TRBJ2-3; clone size: NA; D gene: NA
CDR3 DNA: TGCAGCGTTGAAGACCCGGGGCAAGCAACCTCAGATACGCAGTATTTT; CDR3 protein: CSVEDPGQATSDTQYF; V gene: TRBV29-1; J gene: TRBJ2-3; clone size: few; D gene: NA
CDR3 DNA: TGTGCCATCACCTATACGACGGAAGCTAACTATGGCTACACCTTC; CDR3 protein: CAITYTTEANYGYTF; V gene: TRBV10-3; J gene: TRBJ1-2; clone size: few; D gene: NA
CDR3 DNA: TGCAGCGTTGAGGGACCGGACTACGAGCAGTACTTC; CDR3 protein: CSVEGPDYEQYF; V gene: TRBV29-1; J gene: TRBJ2-7; clone size: few; D gene: NA
CDR3 DNA: TGTGCCAGCAGCTTACAATCCAGGGGCACAGATACGCAGTATTTT; CDR3 protein: CASSLQSRGTDTQYF; V gene: TRBV11-3; J gene: TRBJ2-3; clone size: NA; D gene: NA
CDR3 DNA: TGCAGTGCTCTTGCCATAGCGGTCAGCTCCTACAATGAGCAGTTCTTC; CDR3 protein: CSALAIAVSSYNEQFF; V gene: TRBV20-1; J gene: TRBJ2-1; clone size: NA; D gene: NA
CDR3 DNA: TGTGCCAGCAGTTCCCACTTGGGGAGGGAGAGCCGAAGGGAGCAGTACTTC; CDR3 protein: CASSSHLGRESRREQYF; V gene: TRBV28; J gene: TRBJ2-7; clone size: NA; D gene: TRBD2
CDR3 DNA: TGTGCCAGCAGTACCATTATGGTTGGCAGGCCTGGACAGGGGGATTTTTTGAATGAGCAGTTCTTC; CDR3 protein: CASSTIMVGRPGQGDFLNEQFF; V gene: TRBV28; J gene: TRBJ2-1; clone size: NA; D gene: TRBD1
CDR3 DNA: TGTGCCAGCAGCTCATTCGGACTAGCAGTCTCCTACAATGAGCAGTTCTTC; CDR3 protein: CASSSFGLAVSYNEQFF; V gene: TRBV7-2; J gene: TRBJ2-1; clone size: once; D gene: TRBD2
CDR3 DNA: TGTGCCAGCAGCCCCGGACGGGAAGGCCAGCCCCAGCATTTT; CDR3 protein: CASSPGREGQPQHF; V gene: TRBV9; J gene: TRBJ1-5; clone size: once; D gene: NA
CDR3 DNA: TGTGCCAGCAGCCTACAGGGGGCGGGTGGCTACACCTTC; CDR3 protein: CASSLQGAGGYTF; V gene: TRBV7-2; J gene: TRBJ1-2; clone size: few; D gene: TRBD1
CDR3 DNA: TGCAGTGCTGAGACCGGGACTAGCCTCACAGATACGCAGTATTTT; CDR3 protein: CSAETGTSLTDTQYF; V gene: TRBV20-1; J gene: TRBJ2-3; clone size: NA; D gene: TRBD2
CDR3 DNA: TGTGCCAGCAGCGGAGCAGGGTGGAATGAGCAGTTCTTC; CDR3 protein: CASSGAGWNEQFF; V gene: TRBV6-1; J gene: TRBJ2-1; clone size: NA; D gene: NA
CDR3 DNA: TGTGCCAGCAGGGTGGGGACTAGCCTCTACAATGAGCAGTTCTTC; CDR3 protein: CASRVGTSLYNEQFF; V gene: TRBV27; J gene: TRBJ2-1; clone size: NA; D gene: TRBD2
CDR3 DNA: TGCAGTGCTAGAGATCTCGTTAGCGGGAGCATGTGGGAGACCCAGTACTTC; CDR3 protein: CSARDLVSGSMWETQYF; V gene: TRBV20-1; J gene: TRBJ2-5; clone size: NA; D gene: TRBD2
CDR3 DNA: TGTGCCAGCAGCCCCAAAGGGACCGCGGAGACCCAGTACTTC; CDR3 protein: CASSPKGTAETQYF; V gene: TRBV7-9; J gene: TRBJ2-5; clone size: NA; D gene: NA
CDR3 DNA: TGTGCCAGCAGCTTAGGGGACAGGGGGCTCTACAATGAGCAGTTCTTC; CDR3 protein: CASSLGDRGLYNEQFF; V gene: TRBV13; J gene: TRBJ2-1; clone size: NA; D gene: TRBD1
CDR3 DNA: TGTGCCAGCGCTACCATTAACAGCGAAGAGACCCAGTACTTC; CDR3 protein: CASATINSEETQYF; V gene: TRBV6-6; J gene: TRBJ2-5; clone size: NA; D gene: NA
CDR3 DNA: TGTGCCACCAGTGACCCTGCTAGCGGGAGTACAGATACGCAGTATTTT; CDR3 protein: CATSDPASGSTDTQYF; V gene: TRBV24-1; J gene: TRBJ2-3; clone size: once; D gene: TRBD2
CDR3 DNA: TGTGCCAGCAGATACAGCGGCTACAGCTATAATTCACCCCTCCACTTT; CDR3 protein: CASRYSGYSYNSPLHF; V gene: TRBV3-1; J gene: TRBJ1-6; clone size: NA; D gene: NA
CDR3 DNA: TGTGCCAGCAGTGAATCTAGCGGGAGAGAATACGAGCAGTACTTC; CDR3 protein: CASSESSGREYEQYF; V gene: TRBV6-1; J gene: TRBJ2-7; clone size: NA; D gene: TRBD2
CDR3 DNA: TGCAGTGCTAGTGGCCGGCAAACGATCAGGAACACTGAAGCTTTCTTT; CDR3 protein: CSASGRQTIRNTEAFF; V gene: TRBV20-1; J gene: TRBJ1-1; clone size: NA; D gene: NA
CDR3 DNA: TGCAGTGCCGGGCGTTCTTATAATGAGCAGTTCTTC; CDR3 protein: CSAGRSYNEQFF; V gene: TRBV20-1; J gene: TRBJ2-1; clone size: few; D gene: NA
CDR3 DNA: TGTGCCAGCAGCCAAGCTCGGGTTGTTGGCTACACCTTC; CDR3 protein: CASSQARVVGYTF; V gene: TRBV14; J gene: TRBJ1-2; clone size: NA; D gene: NA
CDR3 DNA: TGTGCCAGCAGCTTCAATACATGGGGGAGTGTACCGGAGCAGTACTTC; CDR3 protein: CASSFNTWGSVPEQYF; V gene: TRBV7-8; J gene: TRBJ2-5; clone size: few; D gene: NA
CDR3 DNA: TGCAGTGCTAGAAACTTCTACAATGAGCAGTTCTTC; CDR3 protein: CSARNFYNEQFF; V gene: TRBV20-1; J gene: TRBJ2-1; clone size: NA; D gene: NA
CDR3 DNA: TGTGCCACCAGTGACTACGCTTCGAACACCGGGGAGCTGTTTTTT; CDR3 protein: CATSDYASNTGELFF; V gene: TRBV24-1; J gene: TRBJ2-2; clone size: NA; D gene: NA
CDR3 DNA: TGTGCCAGCAGTTTGGAAGCGGGAGTAAACGAGCAGTACTTC; CDR3 protein: CASSLEAGVNEQYF; V gene: TRBV28; J gene: TRBJ2-7; clone size: NA; D gene: TRBD2
CDR3 DNA: TGCGCCAGCAGCTTTATGGCGACAGGGACCGAGCAGTACTTC; CDR3 protein: CASSFMATGTEQYF; V gene: TRBV5-1; J gene: TRBJ2-7; clone size: once; D gene: TRBD1
CDR3 DNA: TGTGCCAGCAGTTTGGGCCGTTGGGGACCTTCCAATGAAAAACTGTTTTTT; CDR3 protein: CASSLGRWGPSNEKLFF; V gene: TRBV28; J gene: TRBJ1-4; clone size: NA; D gene: NA